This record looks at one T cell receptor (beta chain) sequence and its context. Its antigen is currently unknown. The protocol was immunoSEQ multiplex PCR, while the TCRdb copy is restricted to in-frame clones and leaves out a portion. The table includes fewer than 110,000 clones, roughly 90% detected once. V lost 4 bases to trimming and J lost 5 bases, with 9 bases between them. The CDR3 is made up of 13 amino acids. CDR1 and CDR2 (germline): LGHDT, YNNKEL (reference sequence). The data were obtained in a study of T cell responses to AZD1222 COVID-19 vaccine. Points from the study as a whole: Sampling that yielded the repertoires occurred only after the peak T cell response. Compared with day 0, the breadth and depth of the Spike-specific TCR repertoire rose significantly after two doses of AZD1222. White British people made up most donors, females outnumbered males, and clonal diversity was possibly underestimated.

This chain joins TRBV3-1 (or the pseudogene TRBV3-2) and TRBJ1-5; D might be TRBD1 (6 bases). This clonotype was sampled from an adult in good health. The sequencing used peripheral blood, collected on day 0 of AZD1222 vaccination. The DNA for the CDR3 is TGTGCCAGCAGCCGGGGGCGGGATCAGCCCCAGCATTTT. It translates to CASSRGRDQPQHF.